The rows below give T cell receptor beta chains drawn from one sample of a study of identical twins. In TCRdb, the 5' RACE reads were re-called with MiXCR into one record per CDR3 protein. The profile shows fewer than 450,000 distinct CDR3 sequences, about 9% of them singletons. The sample was naive T cells sorted from blood. These receptor sequences come from a woman aged 50 to 60 in good health. Each CDR3 is given with its conserved first and last residue. The order of the fields is V gene, J gene, D gene, CDR3 length, clone size, CDR3 DNA, CDR3 protein. A D gene is named only where the DNA matches it firmly. Expanded clones get a size class; other rows say once, few or many, or leave the size out.

>TRBV7-8|TRBJ2-1|TRBD2|20|few
TGTGCCAGCAGCCGAGTTGGGACTAGCTCCTATCGAGGGTCCTACAATGAGCAGTTCTTC
CASSRVGTSSYRGSYNEQFF
>TRBV12-3/TRBV12-4|TRBJ2-4|NA|18|few
TGTGCCAGCAGTTTCAGTGGGGGCGGCAGACATGGGAGGAACATTCAGTACTTC
CASSFSGGGRHGRNIQYF
>TRBV3-1|TRBJ2-2|NA|14|many
TGTGCCAGCAGTGCAGGGCCTGGCCTGGGGGAGCTGTTTTTT
CASSAGPGLGELFF
>TRBV27|TRBJ2-1|NA|15|NA
TGTGCCAGCAGTTTATTCCATACACTTGGCGGTGAGCAGTTCTTC
CASSLFHTLGGEQFF
>TRBV11-2|TRBJ2-1|TRBD1|15|many
TGTGCCAGCAGCTTAGGACAGGGCACCTACAATGAGCAGTTCTTC
CASSLGQGTYNEQFF
>TRBV5-1|TRBJ2-1|TRBD2|14|many
TGCGCCAGCAGCTTTTCGACTAGCGGCAATGAGCAGTTCTTC
CASSFSTSGNEQFF
>TRBV9|TRBJ2-1|TRBD2|14|NA
TGTGCCAGCAGCGCCGGAGGGAGGGCCAATGAGCAGTTCTTC
CASSAGGRANEQFF
>TRBV20-1|TRBJ2-7|TRBD2|12|many
TGCAGTGCAGGGACTAGCGACTACGAGCAGTACTTC
CSAGTSDYEQYF
>TRBV7-2|TRBJ2-1|NA|15|NA
TGTGCCAGCAGACCCTACGCGGGTCCCTACAATGAGCAGTTCTTC
CASRPYAGPYNEQFF
>TRBV7-3|TRBJ2-7|NA|15|NA
TGTGCCAGCAGCTTGGGTCACGGCTTCTTGGGCGAGCAGTACTTC
CASSLGHGFLGEQYF
>TRBV12-3/TRBV12-4|TRBJ1-5|TRBD1|15|NA
TGTGCCAGCAGTCCGGACAGGGGGCAGAATCAGCCCCAGCATTTT
CASSPDRGQNQPQHF
>TRBV5-1|TRBJ1-1|NA|14|many
TGCGCCAGCAGCTTGGGGGGCAGGAACACTGAAGCTTTCTTT
CASSLGGRNTEAFF
>TRBV20-1|TRBJ2-1|NA|13|many
TGCAGTGCTAGACGGCCCGGTTACAATGAGCAGTTCTTC
CSARRPGYNEQFF
>TRBV20-1|TRBJ2-1|TRBD2|19|many
TGCAGTGCTAGCTTCACCTTGGTGGTAGCGGGAGGGTCCTACAATGAGCAGTTCTTC
CSASFTLVVAGGSYNEQFF
>TRBV5-6|TRBJ1-2|NA|13|many
TGTGCCAGCAGCTTGTGGGGGACCTATGGCTACACCTTC
CASSLWGTYGYTF
>TRBV29-1|TRBJ2-6|TRBD2|23|NA
TGCAGCGTTGAATGGCGTAGAGGGGACAGCGGGAGGGGAGGGATCTCTGGGGCCAACGTCCTGACTTTC
CSVEWRRGDSGRGGISGANVLTF
>TRBV12-3/TRBV12-4|TRBJ1-5|NA|13|few
TGTGCCAGCAGTTCTAACAGGGTCGAGCCCCAGCATTTT
CASSSNRVEPQHF
>TRBV29-1|TRBJ1-1|NA|13|many
TGCAGCGCCGAGGAGACAGAGGGGACTGAAGCTTTCTTT
CSAEETEGTEAFF
>TRBV28|TRBJ2-1|NA|12|NA
TGTGCCAGCAGTTTAACTTGGAATGAGCAGTTCTTC
CASSLTWNEQFF
>TRBV5-1|TRBJ1-1|TRBD1|15|NA
TGCGCCAGCAGCGCGTCAGGGGGCCTGGAGAGGGCAGCTTTCTTT
CASSASGGLERAAFF
>TRBV10-3|TRBJ2-1|NA|14|NA
TGTGCCATCAGTGCCGACGGGGAACGCAATGAGCAGTTCTTC
CAISADGERNEQFF
>TRBV3-1|TRBJ2-5|NA|12|many
TGTGCCAGCAGCCAAGGGTCATTGACCCAGTACTTC
CASSQGSLTQYF
>TRBV5-1|TRBJ2-1|TRBD2|16|once
TGCGCCAGCAGCTTGGCCCCGGCTAGCGGGAACGATGAGCAGTTCTTC
CASSLAPASGNDEQFF
>TRBV15|TRBJ2-1|TRBD2|16|many
TGTGCCACCAGCAGAGCTAGGGAGGGGAAGGGAAATGAGCAGTTCTTC
CATSRAREGKGNEQFF
>TRBV6-6|TRBJ1-2|NA|13|few
TGTGCCAGCAGCCCCGGACCGAGCTATGGCTACACCTTC
CASSPGPSYGYTF
>TRBV12-3/TRBV12-4|TRBJ2-1|NA|15|few
TGTGCCAGCAGAAACGGACTAGGGGGCTACAATGAGCAGTTCTTC
CASRNGLGGYNEQFF
>TRBV6-6|TRBJ1-1|TRBD1|15|few
TGTGCCAGCAGCTTACCTCGACAGGGAAACACTGAAGCTTTCTTT
CASSLPRQGNTEAFF
>TRBV29-1|TRBJ2-3|NA|13|many
TGCAGCGTTGAGTCGGGACTCGGTGATACGCAGTATTTT
CSVESGLGDTQYF
>TRBV28|TRBJ2-2|NA|15|many
TGTGCCAGCAGTCGCGGAGGGCCGGGCACCGGGGAGCTGTTTTTT
CASSRGGPGTGELFF
>TRBV10-3|TRBJ2-5|NA|14|NA
TGTGCCATCAGTGAGTCATGGATAGGGGAGACCCAGTACTTC
CAISESWIGETQYF